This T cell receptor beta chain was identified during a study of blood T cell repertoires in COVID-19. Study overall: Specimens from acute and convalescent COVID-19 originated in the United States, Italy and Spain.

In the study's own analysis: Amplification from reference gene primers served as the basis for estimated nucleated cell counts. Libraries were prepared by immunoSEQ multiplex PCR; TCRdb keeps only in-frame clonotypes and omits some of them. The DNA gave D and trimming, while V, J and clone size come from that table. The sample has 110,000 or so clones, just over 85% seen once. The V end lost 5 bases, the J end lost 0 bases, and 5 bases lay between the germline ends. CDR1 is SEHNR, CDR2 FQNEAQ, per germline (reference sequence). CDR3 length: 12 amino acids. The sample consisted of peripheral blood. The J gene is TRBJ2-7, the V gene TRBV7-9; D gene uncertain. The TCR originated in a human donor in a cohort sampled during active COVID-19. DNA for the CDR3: TGTGCCAGCAGCACGAGCTCCTACGAGCAGTACTTC. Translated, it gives CASSTSSYEQYF.